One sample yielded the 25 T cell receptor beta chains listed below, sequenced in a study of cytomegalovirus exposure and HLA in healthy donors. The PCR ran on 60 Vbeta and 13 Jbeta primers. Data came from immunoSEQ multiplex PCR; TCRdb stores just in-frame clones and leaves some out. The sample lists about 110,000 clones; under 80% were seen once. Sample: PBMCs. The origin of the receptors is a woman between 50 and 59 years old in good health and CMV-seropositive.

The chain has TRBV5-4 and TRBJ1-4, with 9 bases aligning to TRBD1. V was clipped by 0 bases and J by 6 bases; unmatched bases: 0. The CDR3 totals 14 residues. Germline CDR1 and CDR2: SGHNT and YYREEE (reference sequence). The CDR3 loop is CASSLGTGDEKLFF. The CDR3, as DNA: TGTGCCAGCAGCTTGGGGACAGGGGATGAAAAACTGTTTTTT.

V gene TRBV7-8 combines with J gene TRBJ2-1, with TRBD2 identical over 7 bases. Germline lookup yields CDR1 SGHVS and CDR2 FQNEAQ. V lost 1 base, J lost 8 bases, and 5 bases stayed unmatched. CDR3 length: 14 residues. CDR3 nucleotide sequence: TGTGCCAGCAGCTTAGTAAGCGGGGTTGATGAGCAGTTCTTC. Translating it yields CASSLVSGVDEQFF.

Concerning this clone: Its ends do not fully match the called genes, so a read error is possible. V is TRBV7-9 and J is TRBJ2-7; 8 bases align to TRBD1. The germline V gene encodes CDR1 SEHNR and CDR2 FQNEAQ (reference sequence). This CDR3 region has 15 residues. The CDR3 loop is CSSSHGQGRAYEQYF. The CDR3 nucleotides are TGTTCCAGCAGCCATGGACAGGGCAGAGCCTACGAGCAGTACTTC.

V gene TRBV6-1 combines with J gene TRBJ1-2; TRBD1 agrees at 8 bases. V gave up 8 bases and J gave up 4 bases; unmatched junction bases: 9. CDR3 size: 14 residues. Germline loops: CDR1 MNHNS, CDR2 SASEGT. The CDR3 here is CASGRTGSGYGYTF. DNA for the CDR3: TGTGCCAGCGGGAGGACAGGGTCTGGCTATGGCTACACCTTC.

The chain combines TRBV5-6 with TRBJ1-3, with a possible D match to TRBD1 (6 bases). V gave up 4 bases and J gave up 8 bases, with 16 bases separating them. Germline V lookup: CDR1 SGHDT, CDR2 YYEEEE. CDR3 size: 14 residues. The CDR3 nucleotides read TGTGCCAGCAGCCCTTGGACAGTCCGAGACACCATATATTTT. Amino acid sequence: CASSPWTVRDTIYF. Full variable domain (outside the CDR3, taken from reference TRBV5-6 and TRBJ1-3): DAGVTQSPTHLIKTRGQQVTLRCSPKSGHDTVSWYQQALGQGPQFIFQYYEEEERQRGNFPDRFSGHQFPNYSSELNVNALLLGDSALYLCASSPWTVRDTIYFGEGSWLTVV.

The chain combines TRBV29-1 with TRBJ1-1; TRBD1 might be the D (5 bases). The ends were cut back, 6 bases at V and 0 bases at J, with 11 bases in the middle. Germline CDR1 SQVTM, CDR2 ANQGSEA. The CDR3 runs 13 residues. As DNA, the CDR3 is TGCAGCGTCGAGACAGAATTGAACACTGAAGCTTTCTTT. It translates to CSVETELNTEAFF.

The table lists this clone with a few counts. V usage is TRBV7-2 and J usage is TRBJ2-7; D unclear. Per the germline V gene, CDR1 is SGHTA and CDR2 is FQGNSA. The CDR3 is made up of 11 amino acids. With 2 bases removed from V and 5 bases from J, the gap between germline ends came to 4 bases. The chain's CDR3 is CASSLLNEQYF. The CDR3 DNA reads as TGTGCCAGCAGCTTACTAAACGAGCAGTACTTC. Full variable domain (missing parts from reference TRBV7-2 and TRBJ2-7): GAGVSQSPSNKVTEKGKDVELRCDPISGHTALYWYRQSLGQGLEFLIYFQGNSAPDKSGLPSDRFSAERTGGSVSTLTIQRTQQEDSAVYLCASSLLNEQYFGPGTRLTVT.

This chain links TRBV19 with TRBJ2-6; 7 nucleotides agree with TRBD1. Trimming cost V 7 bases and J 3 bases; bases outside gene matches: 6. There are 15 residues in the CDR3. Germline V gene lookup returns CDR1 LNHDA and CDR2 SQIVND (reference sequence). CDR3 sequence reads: CASNKRGLGANVLTF. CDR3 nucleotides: TGTGCCAGTAACAAGAGGGGGCTTGGGGCCAACGTCCTGACTTTC.

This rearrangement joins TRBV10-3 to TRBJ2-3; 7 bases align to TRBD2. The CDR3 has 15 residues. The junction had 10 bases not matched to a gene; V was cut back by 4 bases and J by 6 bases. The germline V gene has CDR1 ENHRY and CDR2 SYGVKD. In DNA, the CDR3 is TGTGCCATCAGTGGAGGAGACGGGGGGACCGATACGCAGTATTTT. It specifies CAISGGDGGTDTQYF.

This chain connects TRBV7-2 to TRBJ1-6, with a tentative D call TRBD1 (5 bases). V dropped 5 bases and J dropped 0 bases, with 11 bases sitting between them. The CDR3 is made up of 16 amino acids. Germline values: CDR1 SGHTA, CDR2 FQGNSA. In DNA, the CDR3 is TGTGCCAGCAGCATCGGAAGGGGCTCCTATAATTCACCCCTCCACTTT. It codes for CASSIGRGSYNSPLHF.

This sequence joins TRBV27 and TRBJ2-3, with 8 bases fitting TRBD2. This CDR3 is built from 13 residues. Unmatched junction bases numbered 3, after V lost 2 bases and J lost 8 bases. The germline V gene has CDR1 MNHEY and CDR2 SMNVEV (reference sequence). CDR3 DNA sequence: TGTGCCAGCAGTTTAGCGGGAGGTGGTACGCAGTATTTT. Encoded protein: CASSLAGGGTQYF.

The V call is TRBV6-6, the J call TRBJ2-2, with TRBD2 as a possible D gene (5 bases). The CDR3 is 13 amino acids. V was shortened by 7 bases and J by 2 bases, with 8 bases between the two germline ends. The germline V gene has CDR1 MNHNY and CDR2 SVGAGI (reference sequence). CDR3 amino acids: CASKDSNTGELFF. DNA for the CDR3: TGTGCCAGCAAGGACTCTAACACCGGGGAGCTGTTTTTT.

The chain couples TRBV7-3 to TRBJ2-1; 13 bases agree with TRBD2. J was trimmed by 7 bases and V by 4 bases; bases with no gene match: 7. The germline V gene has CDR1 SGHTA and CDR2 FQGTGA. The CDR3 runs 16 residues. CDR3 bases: TGTGCCAGCAGCTCTCGGACTAGCGGGAGTAAGAATGAGCAGTTCTTC. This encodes CASSSRTSGSKNEQFF.

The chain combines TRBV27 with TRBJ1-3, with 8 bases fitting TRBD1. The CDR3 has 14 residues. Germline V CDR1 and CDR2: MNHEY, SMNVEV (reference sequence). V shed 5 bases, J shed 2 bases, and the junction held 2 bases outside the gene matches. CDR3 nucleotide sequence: TGTGCCAGCAGTCCGACAGGGGCTGGAAACACCATATATTTT. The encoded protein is CASSPTGAGNTIYF.

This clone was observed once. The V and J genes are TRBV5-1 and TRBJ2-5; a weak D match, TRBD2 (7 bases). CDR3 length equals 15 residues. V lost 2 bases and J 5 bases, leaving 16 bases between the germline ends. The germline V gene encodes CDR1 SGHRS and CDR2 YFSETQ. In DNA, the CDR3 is TGCGCCAGCAGCTTATGGACTAGGGGGATGGAGACCCAGTACTTC. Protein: CASSLWTRGMETQYF. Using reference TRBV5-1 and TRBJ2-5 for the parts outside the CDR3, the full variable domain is KAGVTQTPRYLIKTRGQQVTLSCSPISGHRSVSWYQQTPGQGLQFLFEYFSETQRNKGNFPGRFSGRQFSNSRSEMNVSTLELGDSALYLCASSLWTRGMETQYFGPGTRLLVL.

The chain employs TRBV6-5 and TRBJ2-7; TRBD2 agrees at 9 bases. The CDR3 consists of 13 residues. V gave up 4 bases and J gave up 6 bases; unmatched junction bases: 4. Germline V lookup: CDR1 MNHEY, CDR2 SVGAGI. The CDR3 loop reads CASSSGLATEQYF. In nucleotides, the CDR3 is TGTGCCAGCAGTTCGGGACTAGCAACCGAGCAGTACTTC.

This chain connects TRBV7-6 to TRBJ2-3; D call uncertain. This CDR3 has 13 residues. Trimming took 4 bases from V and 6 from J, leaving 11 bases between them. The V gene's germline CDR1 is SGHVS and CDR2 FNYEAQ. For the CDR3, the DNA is TGTGCCAGCAGCTCCAGACTTGGGGATACGCAGTATTTT. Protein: CASSSRLGDTQYF. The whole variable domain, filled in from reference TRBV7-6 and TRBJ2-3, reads GAGVSQSPRYKVTKRGQDVALRCDPISGHVSLYWYRQALGQGPEFLTYFNYEAQQDKSGLPNDRFSAERPEGSISTLTIQRTEQRDSAMYRCASSSRLGDTQYFGPGTRLTVL.

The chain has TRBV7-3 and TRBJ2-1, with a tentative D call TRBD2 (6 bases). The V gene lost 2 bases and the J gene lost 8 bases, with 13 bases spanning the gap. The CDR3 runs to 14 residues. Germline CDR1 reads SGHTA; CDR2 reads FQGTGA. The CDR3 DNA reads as TGTGCCAGCAGCTTACCGGGAGAAAGTGATGAGCAGTTCTTC. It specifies CASSLPGESDEQFF.

The CDR3: CASSQGGGPYEQFF. CDR3 sequence (DNA): TGCGCCAGCAGCCAGGGGGGGGGCCCTTATGAGCAGTTCTTC. This chain connects TRBV4-1 to TRBJ2-1; possible D gene TRBD2, 7 bases. The CDR3 has 14 residues. Per germline, CDR1 MGHRA and CDR2 YSYEKL. Trimming removed 3 bases from V and 8 bases from J, with 14 bases in between.

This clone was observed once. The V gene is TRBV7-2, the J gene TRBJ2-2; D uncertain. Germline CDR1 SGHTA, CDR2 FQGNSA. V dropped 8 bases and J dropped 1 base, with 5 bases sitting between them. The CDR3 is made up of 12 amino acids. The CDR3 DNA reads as TGTGCCAGCCTAAAGAACACCGGGGAGCTGTTTTTT. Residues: CASLKNTGELFF.

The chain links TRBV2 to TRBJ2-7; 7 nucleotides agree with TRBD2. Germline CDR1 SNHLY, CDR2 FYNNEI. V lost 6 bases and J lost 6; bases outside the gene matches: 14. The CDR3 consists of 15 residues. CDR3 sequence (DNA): TGTGCCAGCAGCTACCAAGCGGGAAGGGTGGGCGAGCAGTACTTC. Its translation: CASSYQAGRVGEQYF.

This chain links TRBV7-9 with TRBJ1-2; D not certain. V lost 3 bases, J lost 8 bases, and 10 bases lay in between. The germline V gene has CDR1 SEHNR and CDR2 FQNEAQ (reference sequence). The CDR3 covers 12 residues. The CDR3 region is CASSFQAYGYTF. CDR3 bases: TGTGCCAGCAGCTTTCAGGCATACGGCTACACCTTC.

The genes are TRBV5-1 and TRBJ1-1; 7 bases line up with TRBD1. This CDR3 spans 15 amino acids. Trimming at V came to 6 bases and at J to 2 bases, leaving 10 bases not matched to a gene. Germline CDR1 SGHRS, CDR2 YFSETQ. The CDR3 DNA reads TGCGCCAGCAAAAAGTCGAGGGACAGCAACACTGAAGCTTTCTTT. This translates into CASKKSRDSNTEAFF.

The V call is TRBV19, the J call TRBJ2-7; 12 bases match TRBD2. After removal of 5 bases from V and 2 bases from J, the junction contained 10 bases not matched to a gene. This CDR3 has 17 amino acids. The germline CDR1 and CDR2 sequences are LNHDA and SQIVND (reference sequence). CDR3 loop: CASSPPPLAGGAYEQYF. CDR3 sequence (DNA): TGTGCCAGTAGTCCTCCTCCACTAGCGGGAGGTGCCTACGAGCAGTACTTC.

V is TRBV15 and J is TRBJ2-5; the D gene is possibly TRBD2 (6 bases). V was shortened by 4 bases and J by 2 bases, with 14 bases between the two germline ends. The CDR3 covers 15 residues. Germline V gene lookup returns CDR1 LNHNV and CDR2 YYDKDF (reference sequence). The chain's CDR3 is CATSIPGLAQETQYF. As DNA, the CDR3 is TGTGCCACCAGCATCCCGGGACTCGCACAAGAGACCCAGTACTTC.